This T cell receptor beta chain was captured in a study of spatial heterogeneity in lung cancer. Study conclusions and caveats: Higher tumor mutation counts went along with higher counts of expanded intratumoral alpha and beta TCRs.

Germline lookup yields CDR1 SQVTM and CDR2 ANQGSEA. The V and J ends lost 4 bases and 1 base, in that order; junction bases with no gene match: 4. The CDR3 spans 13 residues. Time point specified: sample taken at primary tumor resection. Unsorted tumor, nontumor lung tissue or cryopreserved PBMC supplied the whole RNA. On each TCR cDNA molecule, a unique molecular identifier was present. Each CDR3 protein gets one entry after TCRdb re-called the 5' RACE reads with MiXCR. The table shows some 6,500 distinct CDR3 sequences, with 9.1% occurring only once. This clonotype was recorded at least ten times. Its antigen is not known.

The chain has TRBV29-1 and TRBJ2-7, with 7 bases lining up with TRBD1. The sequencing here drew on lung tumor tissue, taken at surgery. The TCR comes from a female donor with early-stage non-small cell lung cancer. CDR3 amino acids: CSVVRGQSYEQYF. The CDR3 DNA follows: TGCAGCGTTGTACGGGGACAGTCCTACGAGCAGTACTTC.